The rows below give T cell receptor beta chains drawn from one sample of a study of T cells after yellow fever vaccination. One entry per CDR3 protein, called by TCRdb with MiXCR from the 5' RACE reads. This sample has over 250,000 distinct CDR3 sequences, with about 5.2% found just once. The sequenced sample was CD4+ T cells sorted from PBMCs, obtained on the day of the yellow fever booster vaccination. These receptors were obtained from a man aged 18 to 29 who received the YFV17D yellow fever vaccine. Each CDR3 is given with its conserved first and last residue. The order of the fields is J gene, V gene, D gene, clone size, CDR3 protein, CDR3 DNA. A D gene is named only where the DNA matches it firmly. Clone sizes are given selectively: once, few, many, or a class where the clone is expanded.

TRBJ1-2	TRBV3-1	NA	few	CASSQGVGASYGYTF	TGTGCCAGCAGCCAAGGAGTGGGGGCGAGCTATGGCTACACCTTC
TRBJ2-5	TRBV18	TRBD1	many	CASSPTGDPQETQYF	TGTGCCAGCTCACCCACAGGGGACCCCCAAGAGACCCAGTACTTC
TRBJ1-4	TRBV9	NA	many	CASSVGVTEGKLFF	TGTGCCAGCAGCGTAGGAGTGACAGAGGGAAAACTGTTTTTT
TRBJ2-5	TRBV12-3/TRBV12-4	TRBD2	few	CASSLTSASGETQYF	TGTGCCAGCAGTTTAACTAGCGCGAGTGGGGAGACCCAGTACTTC
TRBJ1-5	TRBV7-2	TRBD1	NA	CATGQTGNSNQPQHF	TGTGCCACGGGCCAGACAGGGAATAGCAATCAGCCCCAGCATTTT
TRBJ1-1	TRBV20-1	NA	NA	CSARVQDSSAKLEAFF	TGCAGTGCTAGGGTTCAGGACTCCTCGGCCAAGCTTGAAGCTTTCTTT
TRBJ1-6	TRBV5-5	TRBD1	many	CASSLFQGVDSPLHF	TGTGCCAGCAGCTTGTTTCAGGGGGTAGATTCACCCCTCCACTTT
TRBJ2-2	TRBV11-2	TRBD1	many	CASRAPGQATGELFF	TGTGCCAGCAGGGCCCCGGGACAGGCGACCGGGGAGCTGTTTTTT
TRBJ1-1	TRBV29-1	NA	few	CSVEERNGNTEAFF	TGCAGCGTTGAAGAACGAAATGGGAACACTGAAGCTTTCTTT
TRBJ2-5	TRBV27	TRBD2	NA	CASSLYLAGEETQYF	TGTGCCAGCAGTTTATATCTAGCGGGGGAAGAGACCCAGTACTTC
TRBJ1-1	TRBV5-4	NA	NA	CASSLRGAPEAFF	TGTGCCAGCAGCTTACGAGGGGCGCCGGAAGCTTTCTTT
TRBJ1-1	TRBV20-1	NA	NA	CSARWRFNTEAFF	TGCAGTGCTAGATGGAGGTTTAACACTGAAGCTTTCTTT
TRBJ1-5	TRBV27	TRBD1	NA	CASSLWDRGQPQHF	TGTGCCAGCAGTTTATGGGACAGGGGGCAGCCCCAGCATTTT
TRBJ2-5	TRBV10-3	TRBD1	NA	CAIRGTEETQYF	TGTGCCATCAGGGGGACAGAAGAGACCCAGTACTTC
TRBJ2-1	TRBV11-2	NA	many	CASRPRQGGTYNEQFF	TGTGCCAGCAGGCCCCGTCAGGGGGGTACCTACAATGAGCAGTTCTTC
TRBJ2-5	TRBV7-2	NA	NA	CASSFEETKYF	TGTGCCAGCAGCTTTGAGGAGACCAAGTACTTC
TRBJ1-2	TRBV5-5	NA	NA	CASSLSGLTGYTF	TGTGCCAGCAGCTTGTCCGGACTAACTGGCTACACCTTC
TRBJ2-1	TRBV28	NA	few	CASSLINEQFF	TGTGCCAGCAGTTTAATAAATGAGCAGTTCTTC
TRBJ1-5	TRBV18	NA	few	CASSRGNNQPQHF	TGTGCCAGCTCCCGCGGTAACAATCAGCCCCAGCATTTT
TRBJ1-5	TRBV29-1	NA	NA	CSVGESNQPQHF	TGCAGCGTTGGAGAGAGCAATCAGCCCCAGCATTTT
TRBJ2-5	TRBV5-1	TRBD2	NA	CASGLGTSGEQETQYF	TGCGCCAGCGGTCTAGGGACTAGCGGGGAGCAAGAGACCCAGTACTTC
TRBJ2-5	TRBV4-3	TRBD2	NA	CASSQEGGPSGGGETQYF	TGCGCCAGCAGCCAAGAAGGGGGACCTAGCGGGGGAGGAGAGACCCAGTACTTC